This TCR beta chain is from a study of shared T cell receptors in the human thymus. TCRdb's copy holds only in-frame clones and misses some; the assay was immunoSEQ multiplex PCR. The repertoire consists of hundreds of thousands of clones, with roughly 85% occurring once and the leading ten covering around 0.0099%. Trimming took 2 bases from V and 4 from J; bases not matched to a gene: 11. The CDR3 covers 17 residues. CDR1 is SGHDN and CDR2 is FVKESK in the germline V gene. The data were also submitted as part of a second study, on human thymus T cells. This second study says: Serving as donors were healthy Finnish infants, each of whom was having open corrective surgery for congenital heart defects. Thymic resections from corrective heart surgery supplied the tissue. Related research described strongly overlapping thymic repertoires in unrelated people.

The sequenced material came from thymocytes. This chain uses TRBV14 with TRBJ1-3; 7 bases line up with TRBD1. The clonotype was recovered from a girl under three years old with a congenital heart defect. CDR3 DNA: TGTGCCAGCAGCCAAAGCGCACCGGGACAGAAGGGAAACACCATATATTTT. Encoded protein: CASSQSAPGQKGNTIYF.